Sequencing of this T cell receptor beta chain was carried out in a study of T cell responses to AZD1222 COVID-19 vaccine. Across the whole study: Investigators merged groups given second doses at roughly 4 or roughly 12 weeks. Study results and caveats: Regions left unmutated in variants are reportedly the target of nearly half of spike-specific TCRs. Donors in the cohort were predominantly white British and more often female, and clonal diversity was possibly underestimated. Spike-specific TCR breadth and depth both grew after two AZD1222 doses.

Remarks on this clone: Its cognate antigen is unknown.

CDR1 and CDR2 (germline): WNHNN, SYGVQD (reference sequence). CDR3 length: 15 residues. V shed 3 bases and J shed 10 bases, with 16 bases lying between them. Method: immunoSEQ multiplex PCR; TCRdb's copy keeps in-frame clones and lacks some. The sample shows approximately 89,000 clones, nearly 90% of them seen only once. The sequencing here drew on peripheral blood, taken on day 0 of AZD1222 vaccination. The genes are TRBV10-1 and TRBJ1-6; no firm D call. This TCR was sampled from an adult in good health. Written as DNA, the CDR3 is TGCGCCAGCAGTGATTCGAAGACTTTCAAATCACCCCTCCACTTT. It yields the protein CASSDSKTFKSPLHF.